This TCR beta chain was profiled in a study of blood T cells in healthy people across ages (dated by TCRdb to the mid-2010s). Broadly, across the study: In model experiments, template switching captured roughly one uniquely barcoded TCR beta cDNA molecule for every two T cells. The study measured age-related changes in TCR beta repertoire diversity using deep sequencing normalized with unique cDNA molecular identifiers. Two additional independent replicas of 1 million unique cDNA reads from the same blood draw were analyzed for two donors (one aged 18 to 30 and one aged 80 or older). The donors were split into four age groups: young (average around 15 years), middle-aged (roughly 39), aged (approximately 60) and long-lived (82). To avoid experimental bias, donors of different ages were randomly spread across the sequencing lanes. Study-level results and caveats: A strong correlation was found between observed TCR beta diversity and the percentage of naive T cells measured by flow cytometry. Because donor CMV infection status was unknown, age-related changes in expanded clonotypes were potentially confounded. Bulk unsorted PBMC profiling prevented conclusive comparison of naive and antigen-experienced compartments. Compared with the aged group, more naive CD4+ T cells, fewer expanded clones and increased TCR diversity were shown by the long-lived group, suggesting age selection. Total diversity estimates from one million sequenced T cells were considered lower bounds and underestimates. Observed TCR beta diversity per million T cells fell roughly linearly with age, and a significant reduction was already apparent by age roughly 40.

Worth noting for this clonotype: This receptor's antigen is unknown. No clone much larger than this one lies a single base away; base qualities are absent.

Systemically healthy Caucasian individuals from Russia, approximately 39 in total and aged about 6 to 95 years, were included as donors. Each donor gave ten milliliters of peripheral blood, collected into EDTA-treated Vacutainer tubes. Ficoll-Paque density-gradient centrifugation was used to isolate PBMCs, with at least 7 million obtained per sample. Total RNA, at least 6 micrograms per sample, was extracted from PBMCs with Trizol reagent. For every donor, flow cytometry on a PBMC aliquot measured the percentage of naive CD45RAhigh/CD27high T cells. For CDR1 and CDR2, the germline V gene lists ENHRY and SYGVKD. V and J lose 5 bases and 9 bases, and a span of 14 bases separates them. From cysteine to phenylalanine, the CDR3 is 13 amino acids long. CDR3 DNA only is kept here, 39 bases in frame from base 1. The library was built by means of 5' RACE. Sequenced using an Illumina HiSeq 2500. A second about 6 to 11 cycle PCR used a sample-barcoded 5' primer and a J-beta primer mix. A unique molecular identifier was introduced onto each TCR beta cDNA molecule by a template-switch 5' adaptor carrying 12 random nucleotides. At least 2.5 million CDR3-containing paired-end reads were obtained from each sample. All of the RNA was converted into first-strand cDNA using the Mint cDNA synthesis kit, with a TRBC-specific oligonucleotide serving as the primer. Following uracil-DNA glycosylase treatment, a first 18-cycle PCR with universal primers M1SS and BC2_uni_R was performed on all cDNA. Per the authors' processing: Normalization of each sample was performed by random selection of 1 million high-quality reads, each carrying a distinct molecular identifier. Instead of being binned into consensus sequences, reads with shared molecular identifiers were discarded. MiTCR, run with a Q25 quality threshold and the strictest error-elimination algorithm, handled CDR3 identification, clonotype clustering and error correction. A nonparametric unseen species model with Euler transformation was used to estimate lower-bound total TCR beta diversity. TCRdb took the public reads, trimmed them with fastp at Q25, ran MiXCR for clone calling and kept in-frame beta chains. CDR3 protein duplicates are merged, each entry listing the most common genes and DNA. TCRdb, not the original authors, processed these V and J calls. The sample includes roughly 2 million distinct CDR3 sequences, with around half observed a single time. Around 2.1% of the sample is held by the ten biggest clonotypes.

The rearranged chain carries TRBV10-3 and TRBJ2-1; TRBD2 might be the D gene, on 6 matching bases. The sequenced material came from blood. The clonotype was recovered from a woman aged 40-49 years in good health. The CDR3 protein sequence reads: CAISQEGSSEQFF. The nucleotide sequence reads as follows: TGTGCCATCAGTCAGGAGGGGTCAAGTGAGCAGTTCTTC.